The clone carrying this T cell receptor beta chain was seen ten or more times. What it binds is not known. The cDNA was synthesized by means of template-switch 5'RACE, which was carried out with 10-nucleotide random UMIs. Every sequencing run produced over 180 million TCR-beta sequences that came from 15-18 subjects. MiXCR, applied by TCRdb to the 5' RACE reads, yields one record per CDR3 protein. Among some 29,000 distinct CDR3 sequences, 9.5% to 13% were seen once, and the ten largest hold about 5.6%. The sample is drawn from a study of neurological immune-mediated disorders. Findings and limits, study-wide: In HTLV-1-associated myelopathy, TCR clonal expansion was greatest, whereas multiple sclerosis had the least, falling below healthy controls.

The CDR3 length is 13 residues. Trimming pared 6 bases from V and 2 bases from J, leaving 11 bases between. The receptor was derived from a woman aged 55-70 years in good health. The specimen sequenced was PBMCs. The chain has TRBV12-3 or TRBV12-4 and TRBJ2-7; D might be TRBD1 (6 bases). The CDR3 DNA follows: TGTGCCAGCAGCGGGACACAGCCCTACGAGCAGTACTTC. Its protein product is CASSGTQPYEQYF.